This TCR beta chain is from a study of post-analysis software for immune sequencing data. Study-wide points: Relative to controls, patients with multiple sclerosis showed significantly lower normalized Chao1 diversity. Samples made in the same batch grouped tightly together by F measure. The five TRBV segments detected at higher frequency in patients than in controls included TRBV5-6, TRBV5-1 and TRBV20-1.

Libraries were made from TCR beta cDNA, and they carried unique molecular identifiers. One entry per CDR3 protein results from TCRdb running MiXCR on the PCR reads. The table lists fewer than 900,000 distinct CDR3 sequences, 40% to 55% of them singletons. The germline CDR1 and CDR2 sequences are SQVTM and ANQGSEA. This CDR3 has 13 amino acids. This clonotype was detected once. Antigen: not known. Specimen: blood. The rearrangement uses TRBV29-1 and TRBJ2-1; 13 bases agree with TRBD2. TRBJ2-7 explains the end of the DNA better; the J call may be wrong. The TCR originated in a girl aged 5 to 17 with multiple sclerosis. The CDR3 DNA follows: TGCAGCGGGGGACTAGCGGGATGGGATGAGCAGTACTTC. This sequence encodes CSGGLAGWDEQYF.